The 27 T cell receptor beta chains in this list originate from one sample, sequenced in a study of blood T cells in healthy people across ages. Sample-barcoded 5' priming and a J-beta primer mix drove a second PCR of about 7 to 11 cycles. Via MiXCR, TCRdb re-called the 5' RACE reads, giving one row per CDR3 protein. This sample yields 700,000 or so distinct CDR3 sequences, of which 22% are seen a single time; 22% belongs to the top ten. The sequenced sample consisted of blood. The source is a man between 65 and 80 years old in good health.

This clonotype was counted between two and nine times. The V call is TRBV6-6, the J call TRBJ2-2; D unclear. Trimming removed 8 bases at V and 0 bases at J, with 7 bases between. CDR1 and CDR2 (germline): MNHNY, SVGAGI (reference sequence). The CDR3 consists of 13 residues. The CDR3 DNA reads TGTGCCAGCTCTGCTACGAACACCGGGGAGCTGTTTTTT. Its translation is CASSATNTGELFF.

The gene calls are TRBV7-2 and TRBJ2-5, with D maybe TRBD2 (7 bases). The CDR3 loop spans 16 amino acids. Germline V CDR1 and CDR2: SGHTA, FQGNSA. V was pared by 2 bases and J by 2 bases, with 15 bases between. CDR3 in DNA: TGTGCCAGCAGCTTAATGGGGGGGGCGGGGCAAGAGACCCAGTACTTC. Protein sequence: CASSLMGGAGQETQYF.

A few counts support this clonotype. The germline gene is not matched at one end of the junction; a read error may be the cause. This sequence joins TRBV5-5 and TRBJ2-7; 10 nucleotides match TRBD2. This CDR3 spans 17 amino acids. CDR1 SGHKS and CDR2 YYEKEE come from the germline V gene (reference sequence). The CDR3 protein is CASSLKRLAGVQNERFF. The CDR3 region has the DNA TGTGCCAGCAGCTTGAAGAGGCTAGCGGGAGTGCAGAATGAGCGGTTCTTC.

This clonotype has only a few counts. This chain links TRBV7-2 with TRBJ1-2, with TRBD1 identical over 7 bases. Germline CDR1 SGHTA, CDR2 FQGNSA. The ends lost 4 bases at V and 6 bases at J; junction bases unmatched: 11. The length of the CDR3 is 15 residues. CDR3 residues: CASSSPGTVLDGYTF. The CDR3 region has the DNA TGTGCCAGCAGCTCACCAGGGACAGTCTTGGATGGCTACACCTTC.

For this clonotype: Germline is not matched at one junction end, which may reflect a read error. The chain employs TRBV3-1 and TRBJ2-7; a weak D match, TRBD1 (6 bases). Germline loops: CDR1 LGHDT, CDR2 YNNKEL (reference sequence). CDR3 length: 14 residues. The CDR3 coding sequence is TGTGCCAGCAGCCGCTGGACAGTCCAAGAGACCCAGTGCTTC. Translated, it gives CASSRWTVQETQCF.

The J gene is TRBJ2-5, the V gene TRBV5-6; perhaps TRBD2 as D (6 bases). The CDR3 totals 16 residues. Germline-derived CDR1 and CDR2 are SGHDT and YYEEEE. V lost 5 bases and J lost 0, with 17 bases in between. The DNA for the CDR3 is TGTGCCAGCAGTTCGACAGTACGGAGGGACCAAGAGACCCAGTACTTC. It translates to CASSSTVRRDQETQYF.

This clonotype was found many times. The gene calls are TRBV12-3 or TRBV12-4 and TRBJ1-2; D perhaps matches TRBD1 (6 bases). The length of the CDR3 is 13 residues. The germline V and J ends were trimmed by 6 bases and 4 bases, with 12 bases remaining between them. CDR3 protein: CASSRGGTYGYTF. The CDR3 nucleotides are TGTGCCAGCAGCAGAGGGGGGACCTATGGCTACACCTTC.

The chain links TRBV3-1 to TRBJ1-1; D gene uncertain. Germline values: CDR1 LGHDT, CDR2 YNNKEL (reference sequence). V dropped 2 bases and J dropped 0 bases, with 7 bases sitting between them. This CDR3 has 14 amino acids. The CDR3 spells CASSQRALNTEAFF. DNA of the CDR3: TGTGCCAGCAGCCAACGGGCTTTGAACACTGAAGCTTTCTTT.

This clonotype has just a few counts. The chain has TRBV20-1 and TRBJ2-3; 15 bases match TRBD2. The length of the CDR3 is 17 residues. Per germline, CDR1 DFQATT and CDR2 SNEGSKA (reference sequence). V shed 5 bases, J shed 4 bases, and the junction held 10 bases outside the gene matches. This CDR3 reads CSAPPTGLAGGPDTQYF. CDR3 DNA sequence: TGCAGTGCTCCTCCGACCGGACTAGCGGGGGGGCCAGATACGCAGTATTTT.

A note on this clonotype: A read error is likely, as this CDR3 ends without the conserved phenylalanine or tryptophan. The gene calls are TRBV10-3 and TRBJ2-1; no definite D call. Germline values: CDR1 ENHRY, CDR2 SYGVKD. The germline V and J ends were trimmed by 5 bases and 0 bases, with 8 bases remaining between them. The CDR3 has 14 amino acids. The CDR3 protein is CAISWTSSYNEQFL. CDR3 in DNA: TGTGCCATCAGTTGGACCAGCTCCTACAATGAGCAGTTCCTC.

This clonotype was seen a few times. The V call is TRBV20-1, the J call TRBJ2-4; TRBD1 matches at 11 bases. The CDR3 has 16 amino acids. Per germline, CDR1 DFQATT and CDR2 SNEGSKA (reference sequence). The J segment lost 1 base and the V segment lost 6 bases, leaving 8 bases of the junction unmatched. Written as DNA, the CDR3 is TGCAGTGCCGTACCGGGACAGGGGGAGGCCAAAAACATTCAGTACTTC. Protein sequence: CSAVPGQGEAKNIQYF.

This clonotype has just a few counts. The J gene is TRBJ2-3, the V gene TRBV7-2; D remains ambiguous. The CDR3 consists of 13 residues. The germline V gene has CDR1 SGHTA and CDR2 FQGNSA. V was trimmed by 5 bases and J by 2 bases, leaving 8 bases between them. The CDR3: CASSLPNTDTQYF. CDR3 nucleotides: TGTGCCAGCAGCCTTCCAAACACAGATACGCAGTATTTT.

V gene TRBV20-1 combines with J gene TRBJ2-5; 7 bases are a match to TRBD2. The junction had 12 bases not matched to a gene; V was cut back by 0 bases and J by 5 bases. The CDR3 is 16 residues long. The germline gives CDR1 DFQATT, CDR2 SNEGSKA (reference sequence). The CDR3: CSARDQKAAGLETQYF. For the CDR3, the DNA is TGCAGTGCTAGAGATCAAAAGGCAGCGGGATTGGAGACCCAGTACTTC.

The genes are TRBV7-9 and TRBJ1-2; tentatively, D is TRBD1 (5 bases). CDR3 length: 16 residues. Germline V lookup: CDR1 SEHNR, CDR2 FQNEAQ (reference sequence). The V end lost 3 bases, the J end lost 6 bases, and 20 bases lay between the germline ends. In nucleotides, the CDR3 is TGTGCCAGCAGCTTTGCTTTTGCGACTGGGGGTGATGGCTACACCTTC. Encoded protein: CASSFAFATGGDGYTF.

This clonotype was detected a few times. The J gene is TRBJ1-2, the V gene TRBV6-1, with a weak D call TRBD1 (5 bases). Germline V gene lookup returns CDR1 MNHNS and CDR2 SASEGT. V gave up 2 bases and J gave up 5 bases, with 12 bases separating them. The CDR3 loop spans 14 amino acids. This chain's CDR3 is CASSELPTDYGYTF. The CDR3 nucleotides are TGTGCCAGCAGTGAATTACCGACAGATTATGGCTACACCTTC.

Note on this clonotype: A read error may produce the germline difference seen at one junction end. V usage is TRBV12-3 or TRBV12-4 and J usage is TRBJ1-6; D unclear. The CDR3 consists of 14 residues. CDR3 bases: TGCGCCAGCAGTTTAAGGCAGTATAATTCACCCCTCCACTTT. Amino acid sequence: CASSLRQYNSPLHF.

V usage is TRBV20-1 and J usage is TRBJ2-3; D may be TRBD2 (6 bases). From germline, CDR1 is DFQATT and CDR2 SNEGSKA (reference sequence). The CDR3 contains 17 residues. V shed 1 base and J shed 9 bases, with 26 bases lying between them. The DNA for the CDR3 is TGCAGTGCTAGAGGGGAGGACAAATCCATTAGATCGGACACGCAGTATTTT. Amino acids: CSARGEDKSIRSDTQYF.

There are a few counts of this clonotype. The chain employs TRBV5-1 and TRBJ1-2, with D perhaps matching TRBD1 (5 bases). The germline V gene has CDR1 SGHRS and CDR2 YFSETQ. The CDR3 totals 14 residues. V was shortened by 1 base and J by 6 bases, with 13 bases between the two germline ends. The CDR3 region has the DNA TGCGCCAGCAGCTTGCAGGGTCGGGGTAATGGCTACACCTTC. Encoded protein: CASSLQGRGNGYTF.

This chain links TRBV21-1 with TRBJ2-7; the table's D call of TRBD1 was not tested on the DNA. TRBV21-1 is noted as a pseudogene. The CDR3 contains 15 residues. The CDR3 DNA sequence: TGTGCCAGCAGCAAAGAAACAGGGCCTCGCTACGAGCAGTACGTC. Translated, it gives CASSKETGPRYEQYV.

This chain uses TRBV7-6 with TRBJ1-2; D is unresolved. The CDR3 is 13 residues long. Germline V gene data show CDR1 as SGHVS and CDR2 as FNYEAQ. Trimming took 6 bases from V and 8 from J, leaving 16 bases between them. The CDR3 nucleotides are TGTGCCAGCAGTCCTAACTTTGTTGGAGGCTACACCTTC. Residues: CASSPNFVGGYTF.

This chain links TRBV29-1 with TRBJ1-1; maybe TRBD1 (5 bases). CDR1 and CDR2 (germline): SQVTM, ANQGSEA. The CDR3 is made up of 15 amino acids. V dropped 6 bases and J dropped 0 bases, with 17 bases sitting between them. CDR3 region: CSVKPAGGVNTEAFF. CDR3 in DNA: TGCAGCGTCAAACCGGCTGGGGGGGTGAACACTGAAGCTTTCTTT.

This clonotype showed up just a few times. The genes are TRBV18 and TRBJ2-7; D perhaps matches TRBD1 (6 bases). Germline CDR1 is KGHSH and CDR2 is LQKENI. The CDR3 runs to 15 residues. Trimming took off 2 bases at V and 5 bases at J, with 16 bases between the two ends. The chain's CDR3 is CASSPGRGREDEQYF. As DNA, the CDR3 is TGTGCCAGCTCACCAGGCAGGGGCAGAGAGGACGAGCAGTACTTC.

The rearrangement uses TRBV5-1 and TRBJ1-4, with D perhaps TRBD1 (6 bases). Per the germline V gene, CDR1 is SGHRS and CDR2 is YFSETQ. The CDR3 is 14 amino acids. Trimming left V 5 bases short and J 0 bases short, with 8 bases between. For the CDR3, the DNA is TGCGCCAGCAGGGGGGGCCCAACTAATGAAAAACTGTTTTTT. The encoded protein is CASRGGPTNEKLFF.

This clonotype has a handful of counts. This chain links TRBV29-1 with TRBJ2-1, with D tentatively TRBD1 (5 bases). The CDR3 sequence is 12 residues long. V gave up 3 bases and J gave up 6 bases, with 9 bases separating them. Per germline, CDR1 SQVTM and CDR2 ANQGSEA. CDR3 region: CSVDRAGNEQFF. The CDR3 DNA reads TGCAGCGTTGACAGGGCCGGCAATGAGCAGTTCTTC.

J is TRBJ2-3 and V is TRBV9, with 9 bases lining up with TRBD2. Germline CDR1 reads SGDLS; CDR2 reads YYNGEE. V lost 3 bases to trimming and J lost 0 bases; unmatched junction nucleotides: 5. CDR3 length: 16 residues. CDR3 region: CASSARLAASTDTQYF. The CDR3 DNA follows: TGTGCCAGCAGCGCCCGACTAGCGGCAAGCACAGATACGCAGTATTTT.

This clonotype appeared a few times. The gene calls are TRBV20-1 and TRBJ2-2; 9 nucleotides agree with TRBD1. Germline CDR1 DFQATT, CDR2 SNEGSKA (reference sequence). The CDR3 runs to 15 residues. V lost 6 bases and J lost 5; bases outside the gene matches: 10. This CDR3 is CSARTGGAGTGELFF. The CDR3 DNA follows: TGCAGTGCCAGAACAGGGGGCGCGGGGACCGGGGAGCTGTTTTTT.

The chain uses TRBV7-2 and TRBJ1-1, with D hard to call. The CDR3 sequence is 14 residues long. The V end lost 3 bases, the J end lost 0 bases, and 8 bases lay between the germline ends. The V gene's germline CDR1 is SGHTA and CDR2 FQGNSA. The CDR3 nucleotides are TGTGCCAGCAGCTTTGTACACTTGAACACTGAAGCTTTCTTT. Residues: CASSFVHLNTEAFF.